Below, 30 T cell receptor beta chains from the same sample are listed, as sequenced in a study of cytomegalovirus exposure and HLA in healthy donors. The PCR made use of 60 Vbeta and 13 Jbeta primers. The data were produced by immunoSEQ multiplex PCR, yet TCRdb's version contains in-frame clones alone and is incomplete. This sample contains some 70,000 clones. The specimen was PBMCs. The source of these receptors is a man aged 35-49 years in good health and CMV-seronegative.

The DNA for the CDR3 is TGTGCCAGCAGCTCCCAAAGGTCCGCCGAGGGCATTCAGTACTTC. Translation: CASSSQRSAEGIQYF. The chain employs TRBV5-4 and TRBJ2-4, with a tentative D call TRBD2 (5 bases). With 3 bases removed from V and 9 bases from J, the gap between germline ends came to 19 bases. The CDR3 spans 15 residues. In germline, CDR1 is SGHNT, CDR2 YYREEE (reference sequence).

V is TRBV12-5 and J is TRBJ2-5; a possible D gene is TRBD1 (6 bases). The J call is uncertain, as TRBJ2-7 better fits the DNA end. This CDR3 has 14 amino acids. Germline V lookup: CDR1 LGHNT, CDR2 FRNRAP. The CDR3 sequence: CASGSQWGLYEQYF. The CDR3 nucleotides are TGTGCTAGTGGTTCCCAGTGGGGGCTGTACGAGCAGTACTTC.

This sequence joins TRBV5-1 and TRBJ1-4; TRBD1 agrees at 7 bases. The V segment lost 6 bases and the J segment 2 bases; nucleotides outside the gene matches: 7. The CDR3 is made up of 15 amino acids. Germline CDR1 SGHRS, CDR2 YFSETQ. The CDR3 here is CASKTGLNTNEKLFF. The CDR3 nucleotides read TGCGCCAGCAAGACAGGGCTTAACACTAATGAAAAACTGTTTTTT.

The chain has TRBV9 and TRBJ2-7; 8 nucleotides agree with TRBD2. CDR3 length: 14 amino acids. V shed 4 bases, J shed 2 bases, and the junction held 5 bases outside the gene matches. Germline V CDR1 and CDR2: SGDLS, YYNGEE. CDR3 sequence reads: CASSPQAGAYEQYF. The DNA for the CDR3 is TGTGCCAGCAGCCCGCAAGCGGGGGCCTACGAGCAGTACTTC.

This chain uses TRBV9 with TRBJ2-6; 7 bases fit TRBD1. Germline-derived CDR1 and CDR2 are SGDLS and YYNGEE. The V gene end was trimmed by 0 bases and the J gene end by 0 bases; junction bases not matched to a gene: 6. The CDR3 has 18 residues. CDR3 sequence: CASSVAPAGGSGANVLTF. CDR3 sequence (DNA): TGTGCCAGCAGCGTAGCCCCGGCAGGGGGCTCTGGGGCCAACGTCCTGACTTTC.

This chain uses TRBV15 with TRBJ1-2, with D maybe TRBD1 (5 bases). There are 12 residues in the CDR3. Per the germline V gene, CDR1 is LNHNV and CDR2 is YYDKDF (reference sequence). V lost 1 base and J lost 11, with 11 bases in between. The CDR3: CATSRVGGVYTF. The CDR3 DNA reads TGTGCCACCAGCAGAGTGGGGGGGGTATACACCTTC.

Details on this clone: The junction departs from the called germline gene at one end, perhaps through a read error. V gene TRBV2 combines with J gene TRBJ1-1, with D possibly matching TRBD1 (5 bases). This CDR3 comprises 13 residues. The V gene's germline CDR1 is SNHLY and CDR2 FYNNEI. The CDR3 loop is CASSTRQNAEAFF. CDR3 in DNA: TGTGCCAGCAGTACAAGACAGAACGCTGAAGCTTTCTTT.

V gene TRBV5-1 combines with J gene TRBJ2-7; 13 nucleotides agree with TRBD2. The J segment lost 0 bases and the V segment lost 3 bases, leaving 3 bases of the junction unmatched. The CDR3 totals 16 residues. CDR1 SGHRS and CDR2 YFSETQ come from the germline V gene. The CDR3: CASSYGTSGTSYEQYF. The CDR3 DNA is TGCGCCAGCAGCTACGGGACTAGCGGGACCTCCTACGAGCAGTACTTC.

This chain uses TRBV28 with TRBJ2-7; D gene ambiguous. The CDR3 has 14 residues. The V and J ends lost 2 bases and 4 bases respectively, with 12 bases between them. Germline V gene sequence: CDR1 MDHEN, CDR2 SYDVKM. The CDR3 is CASSLPGALYEQYF. The CDR3 DNA reads as TGTGCCAGCAGTTTACCAGGCGCGCTTTACGAGCAGTACTTC.

The rearrangement links TRBV7-2 to TRBJ1-5, with D hard to call. V was clipped by 5 bases and J by 3 bases, with 8 bases between them. CDR1 is SGHTA, CDR2 FQGNSA, per germline. The CDR3 runs to 13 residues. CDR3 nucleotide sequence: TGTGCCAGCAGCCCATCAATCAATCAGCCCCAGCATTTT. Its translation is CASSPSINQPQHF.

V usage is TRBV19 and J usage is TRBJ1-5; 9 bases align to TRBD1. The germline V gene has CDR1 LNHDA and CDR2 SQIVND (reference sequence). V lost 6 bases, J lost 1 base, and 4 bases stayed unmatched. The CDR3 has 15 residues. For the CDR3, the DNA is TGTGCCAGTAGGACAGACAGGGGGAGCAATCAGCCCCAGCATTTT. Residues: CASRTDRGSNQPQHF.

This chain joins TRBV29-1 and TRBJ2-5; D is possibly TRBD2 (5 bases). Deletions cut 7 bases from V and 5 bases from J, with 17 bases between. The CDR3 spans 13 residues. CDR1 is SQVTM and CDR2 is ANQGSEA in the germline V gene. The CDR3 region is CSGRASLRETQYF. CDR3 bases: TGCAGCGGGCGGGCCTCCCTTAGGGAGACCCAGTACTTC.

V and J are TRBV5-6 and TRBJ2-7; D may be TRBD2 (6 bases). The CDR3 is 15 amino acids. With 3 bases removed from V and 6 bases from J, the gap between germline ends came to 19 bases. CDR1 SGHDT and CDR2 YYEEEE come from the germline V gene. The CDR3 nucleotides are TGTGCCAGCAGCTCCCCTGAGCTAGCGAGGGTCGAGCAGTACTTC. Its protein is CASSSPELARVEQYF.

The chain uses TRBV7-2 and TRBJ1-5, with a possible D match to TRBD1 (6 bases). The length of the CDR3 is 17 residues. Trimming took off 5 bases at V and 3 bases at J, with 20 bases between the two ends. Germline CDR1 and CDR2: SGHTA and FQGNSA. Here the CDR3 DNA reads TGTGCCAGCAGCCCCCCGTTTTCCTCAGGGGTCAATCAGCCCCAGCATTTT. Translated, it gives CASSPPFSSGVNQPQHF.

This rearrangement joins TRBV7-9 to TRBJ1-1; D gene uncertain. V was pared by 3 bases and J by 1 base, with 9 bases between. The CDR3 consists of 14 residues. Germline loops: CDR1 SEHNR, CDR2 FQNEAQ (reference sequence). The CDR3 loop is CASSLLGENTEAFF. The CDR3 DNA is TGTGCCAGCAGCTTGCTGGGCGAGAACACTGAAGCTTTCTTT.

V and J are TRBV29-1 and TRBJ1-1; 7 bases line up with TRBD1. J lost 4 bases, V lost 5 bases, and 10 bases had no gene match. Germline CDR1 reads SQVTM; CDR2 reads ANQGSEA. This CDR3 spans 14 amino acids. The CDR3 sequence is CSVYPTGWSTEAFF. The CDR3 DNA is TGCAGCGTTTACCCGACAGGGTGGTCCACTGAAGCTTTCTTT.

This rearrangement joins TRBV5-1 to TRBJ2-3, with D perhaps TRBD1 (5 bases). This CDR3 region has 16 residues. Between the trimmed V and J ends, which lost 4 bases and 2 bases, there was a span of 17 bases. CDR1 and CDR2 from the germline V gene are SGHRS and YFSETQ. As DNA, the CDR3 is TGCGCCAGCAGCCCTAGGGGTCGGCCAAACACAGATACGCAGTATTTT. It specifies CASSPRGRPNTDTQYF.

V is TRBV4-2 and J is TRBJ2-3, with 8 nucleotides matching TRBD2. Losses at the gene ends were 3 bases for V and 2 bases for J; bases not matched to a gene: 13. Germline loops: CDR1 LGHNA, CDR2 YNFKEQ. The CDR3 is 18 amino acids. The CDR3 loop is CASSQAAGTRLITDTQYF. Written as DNA, the CDR3 is TGTGCCAGCAGCCAGGCCGCCGGGACTAGACTTATCACAGATACGCAGTATTTT.

J is TRBJ2-2 and V is TRBV2; D gene unclear. The CDR3 spans 13 residues. Germline CDR1 SNHLY, CDR2 FYNNEI. Trimming left V 5 bases short and J 4 bases short, with 8 bases between. CDR3 residues: CASSSHRTGELFF. The CDR3 DNA follows: TGTGCCAGCAGTTCACACCGCACCGGGGAGCTGTTTTTT. The variable domain in full, completed from reference TRBV2 and TRBJ2-2, reads EPEVTQTPSHQVTQMGQEVILRCVPISNHLYFYWYRQILGQKVEFLVSFYNNEISEKSEIFDDQFSVERPDGSNFTLKIRSTKLEDSAMYFCASSSHRTGELFFGEGSRLTVL.

The chain carries TRBV5-4 and TRBJ2-7, with 10 bases aligning to TRBD2. This CDR3 has 16 residues. J was trimmed by 2 bases and V by 1 base; bases with no gene match: 6. Germline CDR1 SGHNT, CDR2 YYREEE (reference sequence). DNA for the CDR3: TGTGCCAGCAGCTTGCCCAGCGGGGGGGCCACCTACGAGCAGTACTTC. Its translation is CASSLPSGGATYEQYF.

V is TRBV18 and J is TRBJ2-7, with D perhaps matching TRBD1 (6 bases). V was shortened by 1 base and J by 5 bases, with 12 bases between the two germline ends. The CDR3 is made up of 14 amino acids. CDR1 and CDR2 (germline): KGHSH, LQKENI. The CDR3 bases are TGTGCCAGCTCACCACGGGACAACATAGACGAGCAGTACTTC. Translation: CASSPRDNIDEQYF.

The chain uses TRBV29-1 and TRBJ2-7; TRBD1 aligns across 7 bases. Germline CDR1 and CDR2: SQVTM and ANQGSEA. The CDR3 extends over 13 amino acids. V lost 4 bases and J lost 5; bases outside the gene matches: 8. The CDR3 DNA reads as TGCAGCGTTGCGACAGGGAAGAGGAACGAGCAGTACTTC. Its translation: CSVATGKRNEQYF.

V gene TRBV5-1 combines with J gene TRBJ2-5; no clear D. The germline V gene has CDR1 SGHRS and CDR2 YFSETQ. The V end was cut by 1 base, the J end by 5 bases, with 6 bases between. There are 12 residues in the CDR3. The CDR3 spells CASSLTYETQYF. CDR3 DNA: TGCGCCAGCAGCTTGACCTATGAGACCCAGTACTTC.

The chain uses TRBV7-9 and TRBJ1-1; D may be TRBD1 (6 bases). Germline V gene data show CDR1 as SEHNR and CDR2 as FQNEAQ (reference sequence). V gave up 10 bases and J gave up 4 bases, with 28 bases separating them. This CDR3 comprises 17 residues. The CDR3 DNA sequence: TGTGCCATAGTAAAAACGGGGAAGGGGAGAGGGGGCACTGAAGCTTTCTTT. It specifies CAIVKTGKGRGGTEAFF.

The chain couples TRBV4-1 to TRBJ2-1; maybe TRBD2 (5 bases). This CDR3 spans 15 amino acids. Germline assignment: CDR1 MGHRA and CDR2 YSYEKL. The germline V and J ends were trimmed by 6 bases and 3 bases, with 15 bases remaining between them. The CDR3 DNA sequence: TGCGCCAGCAGACTCGGGAACGGAGGCTACAATGAGCAGTTCTTC. This gives the protein CASRLGNGGYNEQFF.

The rearrangement links TRBV11-3 to TRBJ2-2, with D possibly being TRBD2 (6 bases). The V gene's germline CDR1 is SGHNT and CDR2 YENEEA. V was pared by 2 bases and J by 7 bases, with 14 bases between. The CDR3 has 15 amino acids. Here the CDR3 DNA reads TGTGCCAGCAGCTTATTTCCCGGGGGAGGCGGGGAGCTGTTTTTT. This translates into CASSLFPGGGGELFF.

The V and J genes are TRBV4-2 and TRBJ2-4; 9 positions agree with TRBD2. Germline V gene data show CDR1 as LGHNA and CDR2 as YNFKEQ. This CDR3 region has 16 residues. The trim removed 5 bases at V and 0 bases at J, leaving 5 bases unmatched. In nucleotides, the CDR3 is TGTGCCAGCAGCGGCGTAGCGGGGGTAGCCAAAAACATTCAGTACTTC. It codes for CASSGVAGVAKNIQYF.

The chain has TRBV27 and TRBJ1-2; a possible D gene is TRBD1 (6 bases). With 3 bases removed from V and 6 bases from J, the gap between germline ends came to 20 bases. The CDR3 loop spans 16 amino acids. Germline V CDR1 and CDR2: MNHEY, SMNVEV (reference sequence). This CDR3 reads CASSFFMGASGNGYTF. DNA for the CDR3: TGTGCCAGCAGTTTCTTCATGGGGGCCTCAGGGAATGGCTACACCTTC.

Turning to this clone: Other DNA sequences from this sample encode an identical CDR3 as well. The chain links TRBV27 to TRBJ1-2, with 8 nucleotides matching TRBD1. The CDR3 spans 13 residues. The V gene's germline CDR1 is MNHEY and CDR2 SMNVEV (reference sequence). The junction had 2 bases not matched to a gene; V was cut back by 6 bases and J by 2 bases. This chain's CDR3 is CASRRTGNYGYTF. The CDR3 DNA is TGTGCCAGCAGGAGGACAGGGAACTATGGCTACACCTTC.

This chain uses TRBV28 with TRBJ1-1; D is uncertain. This CDR3 spans 15 amino acids. Germline CDR1 and CDR2: MDHEN and SYDVKM. Deletions cut 6 bases from V and 5 bases from J, with 19 bases between. The CDR3 DNA sequence: TGTGCCAGCAGCCTACCCCCCCCGGGCGGGACTGAAGCTTTCTTT. It translates to CASSLPPPGGTEAFF.